The TCR beta chain described here comes from a study of blood T cell repertoires in COVID-19. Study-level information: Researchers got acute and convalescent COVID-19 samples from the United States, Italy and Spain. In each case, the material was cDNA or gDNA derived from T cells, B-cell-depleted T cells, or PBMCs.

The V segment lost 0 bases and the J segment 2 bases; nucleotides outside the gene matches: 1. The germline gives CDR1 SGHNT, CDR2 YYREEE (reference sequence). This CDR3 has 14 amino acids. Per the study methods: Amplification of reference gene primers was used by the study to estimate nucleated cell counts. Sequencing used immunoSEQ multiplex PCR; TCRdb keeps in-frame clones, though not all of them. Clone size and the V and J calls come from that table; the DNA yielded D and trimming. This sample has over 200,000 clones; about nine tenths occur once, and the top ten carry around 2.5%. Patients in Seattle were enrolled during active infection, then followed longitudinally.

This receptor was obtained from a person aged 18 to 30 with COVID-19, enrolled during active disease. V and J are TRBV5-4 and TRBJ2-7, with 8 nucleotides matching TRBD1. Sequencing input: peripheral blood. CDR3 coding DNA: TGTGCCAGCAGCTTGGCACAGGGGGCCTACGAGCAGTACTTC. Protein sequence: CASSLAQGAYEQYF.